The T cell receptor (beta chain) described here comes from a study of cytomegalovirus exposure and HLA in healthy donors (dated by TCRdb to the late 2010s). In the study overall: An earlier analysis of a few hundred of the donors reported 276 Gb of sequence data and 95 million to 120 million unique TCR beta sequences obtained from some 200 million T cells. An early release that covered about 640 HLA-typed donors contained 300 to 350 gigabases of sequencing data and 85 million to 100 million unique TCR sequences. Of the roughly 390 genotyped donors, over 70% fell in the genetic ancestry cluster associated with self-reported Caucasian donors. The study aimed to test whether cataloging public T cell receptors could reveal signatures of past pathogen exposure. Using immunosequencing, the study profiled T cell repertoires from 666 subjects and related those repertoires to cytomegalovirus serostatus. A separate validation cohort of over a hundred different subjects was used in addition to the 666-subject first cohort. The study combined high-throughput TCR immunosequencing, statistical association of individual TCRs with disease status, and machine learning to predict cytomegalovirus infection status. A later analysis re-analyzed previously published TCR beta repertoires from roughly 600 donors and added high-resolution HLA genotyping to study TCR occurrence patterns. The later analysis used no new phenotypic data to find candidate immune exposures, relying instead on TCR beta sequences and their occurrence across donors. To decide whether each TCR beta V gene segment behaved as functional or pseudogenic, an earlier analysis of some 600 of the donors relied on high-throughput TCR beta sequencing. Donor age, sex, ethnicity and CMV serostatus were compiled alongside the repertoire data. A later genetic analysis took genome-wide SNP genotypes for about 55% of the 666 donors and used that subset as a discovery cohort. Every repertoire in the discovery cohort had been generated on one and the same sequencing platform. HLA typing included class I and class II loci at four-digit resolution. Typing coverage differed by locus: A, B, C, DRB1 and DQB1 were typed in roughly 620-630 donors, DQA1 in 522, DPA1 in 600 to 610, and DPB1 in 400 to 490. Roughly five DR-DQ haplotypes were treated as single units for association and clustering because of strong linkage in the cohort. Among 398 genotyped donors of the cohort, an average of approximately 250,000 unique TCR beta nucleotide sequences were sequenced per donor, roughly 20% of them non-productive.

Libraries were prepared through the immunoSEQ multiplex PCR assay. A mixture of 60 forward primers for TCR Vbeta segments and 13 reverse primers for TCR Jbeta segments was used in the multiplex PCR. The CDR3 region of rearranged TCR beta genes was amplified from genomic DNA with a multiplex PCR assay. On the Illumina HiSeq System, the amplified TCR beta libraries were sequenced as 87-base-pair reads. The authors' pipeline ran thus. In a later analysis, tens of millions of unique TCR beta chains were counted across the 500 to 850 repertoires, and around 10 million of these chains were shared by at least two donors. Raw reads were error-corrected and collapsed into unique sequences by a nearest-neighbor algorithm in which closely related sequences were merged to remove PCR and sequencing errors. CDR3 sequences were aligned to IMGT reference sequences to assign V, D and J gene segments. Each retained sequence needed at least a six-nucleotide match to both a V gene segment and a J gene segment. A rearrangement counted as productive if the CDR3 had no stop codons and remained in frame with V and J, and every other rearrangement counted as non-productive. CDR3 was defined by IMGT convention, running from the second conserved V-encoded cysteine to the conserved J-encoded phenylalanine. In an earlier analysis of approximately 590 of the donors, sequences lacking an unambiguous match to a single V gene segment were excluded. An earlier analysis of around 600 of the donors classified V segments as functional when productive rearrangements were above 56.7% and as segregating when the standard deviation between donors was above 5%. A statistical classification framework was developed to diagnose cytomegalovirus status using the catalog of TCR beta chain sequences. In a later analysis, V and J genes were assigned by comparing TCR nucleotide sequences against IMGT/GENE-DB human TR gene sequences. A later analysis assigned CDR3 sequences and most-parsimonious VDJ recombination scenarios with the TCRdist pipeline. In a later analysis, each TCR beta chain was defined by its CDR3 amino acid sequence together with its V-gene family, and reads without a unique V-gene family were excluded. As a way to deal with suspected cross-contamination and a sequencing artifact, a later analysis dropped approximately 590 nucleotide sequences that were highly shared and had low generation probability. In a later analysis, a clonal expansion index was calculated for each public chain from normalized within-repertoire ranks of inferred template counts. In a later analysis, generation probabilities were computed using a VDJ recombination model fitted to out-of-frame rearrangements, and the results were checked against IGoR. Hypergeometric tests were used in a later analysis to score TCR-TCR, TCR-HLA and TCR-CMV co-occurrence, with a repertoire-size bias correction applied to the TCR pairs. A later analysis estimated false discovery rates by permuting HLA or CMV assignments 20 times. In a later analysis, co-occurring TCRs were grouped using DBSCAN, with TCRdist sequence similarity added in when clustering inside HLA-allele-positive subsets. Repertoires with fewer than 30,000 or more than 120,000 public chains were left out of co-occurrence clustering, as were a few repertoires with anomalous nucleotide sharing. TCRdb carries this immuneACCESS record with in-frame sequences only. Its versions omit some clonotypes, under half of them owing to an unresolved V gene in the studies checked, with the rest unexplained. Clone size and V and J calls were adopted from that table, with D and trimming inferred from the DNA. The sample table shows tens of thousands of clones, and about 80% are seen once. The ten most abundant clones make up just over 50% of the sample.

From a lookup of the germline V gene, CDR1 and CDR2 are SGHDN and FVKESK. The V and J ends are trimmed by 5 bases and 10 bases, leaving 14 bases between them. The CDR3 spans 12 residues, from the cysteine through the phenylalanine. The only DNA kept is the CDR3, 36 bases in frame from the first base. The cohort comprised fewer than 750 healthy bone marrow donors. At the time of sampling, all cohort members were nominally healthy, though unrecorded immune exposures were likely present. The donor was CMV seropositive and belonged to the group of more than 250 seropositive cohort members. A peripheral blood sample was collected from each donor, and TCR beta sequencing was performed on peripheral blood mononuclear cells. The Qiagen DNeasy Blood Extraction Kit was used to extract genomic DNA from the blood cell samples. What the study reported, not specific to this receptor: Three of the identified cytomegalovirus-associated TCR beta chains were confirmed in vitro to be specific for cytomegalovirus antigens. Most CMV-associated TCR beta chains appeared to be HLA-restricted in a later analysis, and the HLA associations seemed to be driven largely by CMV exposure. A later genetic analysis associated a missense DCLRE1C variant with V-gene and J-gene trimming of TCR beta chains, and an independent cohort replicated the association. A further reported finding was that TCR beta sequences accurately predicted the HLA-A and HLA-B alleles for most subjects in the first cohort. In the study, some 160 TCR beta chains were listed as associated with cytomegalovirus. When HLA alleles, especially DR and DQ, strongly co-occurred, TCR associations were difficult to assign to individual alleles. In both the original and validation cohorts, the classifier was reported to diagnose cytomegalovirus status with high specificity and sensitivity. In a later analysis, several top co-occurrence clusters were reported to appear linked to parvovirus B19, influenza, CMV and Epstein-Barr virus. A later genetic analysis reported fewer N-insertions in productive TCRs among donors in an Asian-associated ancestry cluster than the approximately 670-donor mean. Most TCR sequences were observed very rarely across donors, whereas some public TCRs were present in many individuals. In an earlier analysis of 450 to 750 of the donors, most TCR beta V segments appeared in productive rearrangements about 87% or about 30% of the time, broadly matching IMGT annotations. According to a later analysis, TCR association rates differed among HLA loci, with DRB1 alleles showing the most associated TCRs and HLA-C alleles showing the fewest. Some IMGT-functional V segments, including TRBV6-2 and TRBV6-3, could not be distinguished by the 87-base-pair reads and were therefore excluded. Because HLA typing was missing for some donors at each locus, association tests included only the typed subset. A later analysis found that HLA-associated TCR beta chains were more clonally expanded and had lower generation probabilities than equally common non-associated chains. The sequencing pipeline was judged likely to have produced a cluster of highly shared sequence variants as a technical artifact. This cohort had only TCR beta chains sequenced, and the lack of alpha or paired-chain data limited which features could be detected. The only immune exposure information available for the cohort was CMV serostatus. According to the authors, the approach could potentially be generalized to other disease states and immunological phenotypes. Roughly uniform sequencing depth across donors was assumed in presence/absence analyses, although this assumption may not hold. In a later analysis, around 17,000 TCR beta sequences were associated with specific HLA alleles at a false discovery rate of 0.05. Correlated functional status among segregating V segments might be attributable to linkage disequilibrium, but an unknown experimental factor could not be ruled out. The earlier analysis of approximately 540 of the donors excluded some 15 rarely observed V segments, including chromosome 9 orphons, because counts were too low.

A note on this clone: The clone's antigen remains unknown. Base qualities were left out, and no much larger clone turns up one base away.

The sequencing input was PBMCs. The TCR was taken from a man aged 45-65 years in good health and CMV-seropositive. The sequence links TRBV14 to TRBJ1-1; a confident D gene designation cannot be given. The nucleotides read TGTGCCAGCAGCACTACCGACTACACAGCTTTCTTT. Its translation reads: CASSTTDYTAFF.